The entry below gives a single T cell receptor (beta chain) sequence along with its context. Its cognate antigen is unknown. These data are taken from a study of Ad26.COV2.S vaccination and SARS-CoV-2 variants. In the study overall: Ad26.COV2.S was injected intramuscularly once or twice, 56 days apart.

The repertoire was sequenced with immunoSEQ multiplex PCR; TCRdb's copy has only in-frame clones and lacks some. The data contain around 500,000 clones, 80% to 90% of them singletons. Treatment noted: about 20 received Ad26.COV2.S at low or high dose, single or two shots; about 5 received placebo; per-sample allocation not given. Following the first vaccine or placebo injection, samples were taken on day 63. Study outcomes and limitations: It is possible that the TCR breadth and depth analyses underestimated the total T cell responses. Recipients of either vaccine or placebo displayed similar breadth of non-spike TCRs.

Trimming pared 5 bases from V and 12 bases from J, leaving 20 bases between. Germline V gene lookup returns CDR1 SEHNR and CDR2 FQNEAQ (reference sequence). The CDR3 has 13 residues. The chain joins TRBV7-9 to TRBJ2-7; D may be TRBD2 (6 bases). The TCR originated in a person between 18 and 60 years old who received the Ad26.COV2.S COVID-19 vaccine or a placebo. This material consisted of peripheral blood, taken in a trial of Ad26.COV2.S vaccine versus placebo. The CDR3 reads CASSTEISGSLYF. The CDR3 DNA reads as TGTGCCAGCAGCACGGAGATTAGCGGTTCATTGTACTTC.